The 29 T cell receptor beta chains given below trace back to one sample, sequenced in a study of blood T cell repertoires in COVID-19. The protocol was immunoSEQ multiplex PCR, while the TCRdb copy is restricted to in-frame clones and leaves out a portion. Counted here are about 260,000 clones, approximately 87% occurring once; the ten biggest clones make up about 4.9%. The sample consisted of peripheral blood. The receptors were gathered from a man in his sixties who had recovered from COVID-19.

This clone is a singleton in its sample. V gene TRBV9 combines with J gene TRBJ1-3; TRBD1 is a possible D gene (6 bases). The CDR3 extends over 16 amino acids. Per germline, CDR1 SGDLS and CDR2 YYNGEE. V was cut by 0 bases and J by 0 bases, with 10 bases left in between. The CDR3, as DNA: TGTGCCAGCAGCGTAGACATCAGGGGCTCTGGAAACACCATATATTTT. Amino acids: CASSVDIRGSGNTIYF.

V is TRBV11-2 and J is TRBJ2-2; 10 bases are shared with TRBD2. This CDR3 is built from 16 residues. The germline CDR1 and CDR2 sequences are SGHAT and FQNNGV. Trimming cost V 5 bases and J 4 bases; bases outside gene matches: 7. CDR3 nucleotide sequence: TGTGCCAGCAGCCGGGATAGCGGGAGGATCACCGGGGAGCTGTTTTTT. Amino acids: CASSRDSGRITGELFF.

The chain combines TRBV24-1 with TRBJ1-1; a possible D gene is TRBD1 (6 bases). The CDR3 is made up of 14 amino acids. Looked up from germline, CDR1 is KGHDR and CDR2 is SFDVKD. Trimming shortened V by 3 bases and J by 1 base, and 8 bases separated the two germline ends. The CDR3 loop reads CATSDGRGNTEAFF. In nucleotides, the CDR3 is TGTGCCACCAGTGATGGCAGGGGGAACACTGAAGCTTTCTTT.

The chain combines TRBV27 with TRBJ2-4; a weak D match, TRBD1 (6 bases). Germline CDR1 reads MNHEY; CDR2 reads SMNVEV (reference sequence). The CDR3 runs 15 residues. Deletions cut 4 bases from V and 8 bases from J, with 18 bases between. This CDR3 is CASSSSSQGFDIQYF. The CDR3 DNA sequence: TGTGCCAGCAGTTCGAGCTCACAGGGTTTTGACATTCAGTACTTC.

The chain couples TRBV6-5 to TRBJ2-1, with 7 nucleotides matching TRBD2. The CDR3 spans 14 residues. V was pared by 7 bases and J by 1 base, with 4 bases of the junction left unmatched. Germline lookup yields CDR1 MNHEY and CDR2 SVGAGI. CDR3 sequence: CASIQGGSYNEQFF. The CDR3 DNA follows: TGTGCCAGCATCCAGGGAGGGTCCTACAATGAGCAGTTCTTC.

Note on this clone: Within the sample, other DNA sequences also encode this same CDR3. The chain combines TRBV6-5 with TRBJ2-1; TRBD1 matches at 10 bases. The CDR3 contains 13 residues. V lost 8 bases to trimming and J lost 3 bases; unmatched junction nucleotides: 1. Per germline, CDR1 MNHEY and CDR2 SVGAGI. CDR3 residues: CASRDRGYNEQFF. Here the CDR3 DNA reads TGTGCCAGCCGGGACAGGGGCTACAATGAGCAGTTCTTC.

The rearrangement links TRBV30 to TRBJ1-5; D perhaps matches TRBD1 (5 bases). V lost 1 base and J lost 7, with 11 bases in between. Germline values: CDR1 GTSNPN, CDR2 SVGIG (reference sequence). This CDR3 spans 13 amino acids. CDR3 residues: CAWSGGGGQPQHF. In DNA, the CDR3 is TGTGCCTGGAGTGGGGGGGGTGGCCAGCCCCAGCATTTT. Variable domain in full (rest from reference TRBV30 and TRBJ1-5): SQTIHQWPATLVQPVGSPLSLECTVEGTSNPNLYWYRQAAGRGLQLLFYSVGIGQISSEVPQNLSASRPQDRQFILSSKKLLLSDSGFYLCAWSGGGGQPQHFGDGTRLSIL.

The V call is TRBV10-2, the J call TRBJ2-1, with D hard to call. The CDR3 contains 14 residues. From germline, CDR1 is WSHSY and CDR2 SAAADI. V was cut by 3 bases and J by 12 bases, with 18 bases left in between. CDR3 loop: CASSDYEAAATQFF. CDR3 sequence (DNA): TGCGCCAGCAGTGACTACGAGGCCGCCGCTACGCAGTTCTTC.

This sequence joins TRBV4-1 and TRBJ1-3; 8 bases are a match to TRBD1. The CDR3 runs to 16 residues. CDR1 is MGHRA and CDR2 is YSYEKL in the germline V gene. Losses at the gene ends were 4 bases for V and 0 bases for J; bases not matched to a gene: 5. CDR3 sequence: CASSPDRESSGNTIYF. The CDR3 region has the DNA TGCGCCAGCAGCCCGGACAGGGAGAGCTCTGGAAACACCATATATTTT.

DNA of the CDR3: TGTGCCAGCAGCCCAGTCACCGGGGAGCTGTTTTTT. Translated: CASSPVTGELFF. V usage is TRBV11-2 and J usage is TRBJ2-2; no reliable D call. Germline loops: CDR1 SGHAT, CDR2 FQNNGV. The CDR3 has 12 amino acids. V shed 5 bases and J shed 4 bases, with 5 bases lying between them.

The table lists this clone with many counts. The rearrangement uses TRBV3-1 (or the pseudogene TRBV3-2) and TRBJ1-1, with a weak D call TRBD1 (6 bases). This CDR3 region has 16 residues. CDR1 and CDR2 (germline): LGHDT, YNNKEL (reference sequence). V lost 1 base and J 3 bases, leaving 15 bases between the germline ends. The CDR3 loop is CASSQVSGVKDTEAFF. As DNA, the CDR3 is TGTGCCAGCAGCCAAGTCTCAGGGGTTAAGGACACTGAAGCTTTCTTT.

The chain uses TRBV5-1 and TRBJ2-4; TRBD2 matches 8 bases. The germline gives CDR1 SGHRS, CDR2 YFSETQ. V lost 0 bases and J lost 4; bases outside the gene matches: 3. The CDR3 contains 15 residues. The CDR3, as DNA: TGCGCCAGCAGCTTGGTGGCTAGCGGGAAAAACATTCAGTACTTC. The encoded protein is CASSLVASGKNIQYF. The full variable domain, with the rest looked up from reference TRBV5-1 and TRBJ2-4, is KAGVTQTPRYLIKTRGQQVTLSCSPISGHRSVSWYQQTPGQGLQFLFEYFSETQRNKGNFPGRFSGRQFSNSRSEMNVSTLELGDSALYLCASSLVASGKNIQYFGAGTRLSVL.

Here the CDR3 DNA reads TGCGCCAGCAGCCAAGAATCACCCCGGGAGCAGTACTTC. Its protein product is CASSQESPREQYF. The chain carries TRBV4-1 and TRBJ2-7, with D hard to call. The CDR3 is 13 residues long. CDR1 is MGHRA and CDR2 is YSYEKL in the germline V gene. The V end was cut by 0 bases, the J end by 7 bases, with 10 bases between.

CDR3 sequence (DNA): TGTGCCAGCAGCGACTTCCAAGAGACCCAGTACTTC. It codes for CASSDFQETQYF. The chain recombines TRBV6-5 with TRBJ2-5, with D unclear. Trimming removed 6 bases from V and 1 base from J, with 6 bases in between. This CDR3 has 12 amino acids. Germline assignment: CDR1 MNHEY and CDR2 SVGAGI.

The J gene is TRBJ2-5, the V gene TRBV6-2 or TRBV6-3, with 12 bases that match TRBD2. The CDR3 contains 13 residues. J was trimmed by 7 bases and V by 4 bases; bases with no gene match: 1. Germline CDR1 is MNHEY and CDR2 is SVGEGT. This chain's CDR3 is CASSWTSGATQYF. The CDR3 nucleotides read TGTGCCAGCAGTTGGACTAGCGGGGCGACCCAGTACTTC.

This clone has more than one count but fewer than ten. The CDR3 bases are TGTGCCACCAGGACGGGACAGGGTTGGGGTGAAGCTTTCTTT. Translated: CATRTGQGWGEAFF. The chain employs TRBV24-1 and TRBJ1-1; 9 nucleotides agree with TRBD1. V lost 7 bases, J lost 7 bases, and 9 bases stayed unmatched. The CDR3 sequence is 14 residues long. Germline V gives CDR1 KGHDR, CDR2 SFDVKD.

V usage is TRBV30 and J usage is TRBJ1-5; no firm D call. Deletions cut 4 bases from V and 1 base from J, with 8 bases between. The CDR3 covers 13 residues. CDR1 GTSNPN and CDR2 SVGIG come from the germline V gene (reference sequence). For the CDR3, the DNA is TGTGCCTGGACGGAGCAAAGCAATCAGCCCCAGCATTTT. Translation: CAWTEQSNQPQHF.

Here the CDR3 DNA reads TGTGCCAGCAGTTACTCGAGGGTGAATGTGAACTATGGCTACACCTTC. This gives the protein CASSYSRVNVNYGYTF. V and J are TRBV6-5 and TRBJ1-2; the D is unclear. Trimming took 0 bases from V and 2 from J, leaving 13 bases between them. This CDR3 region has 16 residues. The V gene's germline CDR1 is MNHEY and CDR2 SVGAGI.

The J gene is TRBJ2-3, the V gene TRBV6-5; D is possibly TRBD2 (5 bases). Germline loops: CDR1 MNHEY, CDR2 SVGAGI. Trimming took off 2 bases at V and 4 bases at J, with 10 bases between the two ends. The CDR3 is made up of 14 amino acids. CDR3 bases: TGTGCCAGCAGTTACGGGAGAAACGCAGATACGCAGTATTTT. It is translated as CASSYGRNADTQYF.

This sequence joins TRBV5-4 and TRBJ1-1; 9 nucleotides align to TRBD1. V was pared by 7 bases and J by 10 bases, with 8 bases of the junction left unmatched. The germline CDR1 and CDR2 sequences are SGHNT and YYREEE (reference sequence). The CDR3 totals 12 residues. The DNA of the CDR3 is TGTGCCAGCGCCCGGGACAGGGAGGGAGCTTTCTTT. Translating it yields CASARDREGAFF. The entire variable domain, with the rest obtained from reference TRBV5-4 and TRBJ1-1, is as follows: ETGVTQSPTHLIKTRGQQVTLRCSSQSGHNTVSWYQQALGQGPQFIFQYYREEENGRGNFPPRFSGLQFPNYSSELNVNALELDDSALYLCASARDREGAFFGQGTRLTVV.

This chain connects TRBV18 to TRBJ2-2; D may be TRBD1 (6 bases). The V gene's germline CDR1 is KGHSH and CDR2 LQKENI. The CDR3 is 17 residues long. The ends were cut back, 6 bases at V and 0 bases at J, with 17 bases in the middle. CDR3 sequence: CASSPPRGGSNTGELFF. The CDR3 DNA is TGTGCCAGCTCGCCCCCAAGAGGGGGTTCGAACACCGGGGAGCTGTTTTTT.

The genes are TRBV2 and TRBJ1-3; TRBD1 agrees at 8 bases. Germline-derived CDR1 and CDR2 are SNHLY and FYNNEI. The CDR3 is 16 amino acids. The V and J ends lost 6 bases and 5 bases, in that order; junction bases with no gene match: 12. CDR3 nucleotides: TGTGCCAGCAGCGGGGCTCTGGGACAGGATAGAAACACCATATATTTT. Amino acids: CASSGALGQDRNTIYF.

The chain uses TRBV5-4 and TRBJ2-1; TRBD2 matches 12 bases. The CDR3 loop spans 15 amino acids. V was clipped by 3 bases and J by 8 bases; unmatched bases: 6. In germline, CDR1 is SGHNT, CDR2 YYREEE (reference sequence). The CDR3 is CASSWPGLAGYEQFF. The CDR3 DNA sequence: TGTGCCAGCAGCTGGCCGGGACTAGCGGGTTATGAGCAGTTCTTC.

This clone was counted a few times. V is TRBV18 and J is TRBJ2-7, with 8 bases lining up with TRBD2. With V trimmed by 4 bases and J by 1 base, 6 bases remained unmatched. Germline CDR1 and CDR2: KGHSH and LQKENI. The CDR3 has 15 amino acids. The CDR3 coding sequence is TGTGCCAGCTCACGGGACGGGAGGGGTTCCTACGAGCAGTACTTC. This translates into CASSRDGRGSYEQYF.

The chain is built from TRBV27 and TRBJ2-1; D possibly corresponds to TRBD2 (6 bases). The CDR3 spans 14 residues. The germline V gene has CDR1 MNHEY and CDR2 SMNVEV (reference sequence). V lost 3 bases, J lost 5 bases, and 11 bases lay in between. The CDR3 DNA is TGTGCCAGCAGTTTTTGGACGGGAGACAATGAGCAGTTCTTC. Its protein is CASSFWTGDNEQFF.

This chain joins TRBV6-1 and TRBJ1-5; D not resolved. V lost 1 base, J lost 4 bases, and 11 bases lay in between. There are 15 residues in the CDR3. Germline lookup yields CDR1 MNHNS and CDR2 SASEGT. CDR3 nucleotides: TGTGCCAGCAGTGAAGTAATCCCGGTAAATCAGCCCCAGCATTTT. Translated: CASSEVIPVNQPQHF.

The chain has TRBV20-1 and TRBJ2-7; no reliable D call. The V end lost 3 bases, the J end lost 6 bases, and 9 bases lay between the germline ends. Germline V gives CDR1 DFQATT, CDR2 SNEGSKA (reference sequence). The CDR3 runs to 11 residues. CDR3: CSASPQVEQYF. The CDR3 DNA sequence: TGCAGTGCTAGCCCCCAGGTCGAGCAGTACTTC.

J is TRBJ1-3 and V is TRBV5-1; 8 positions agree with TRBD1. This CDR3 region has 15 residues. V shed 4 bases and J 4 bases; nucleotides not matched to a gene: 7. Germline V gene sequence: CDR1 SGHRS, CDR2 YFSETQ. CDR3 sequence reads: CASSEGQAGGNTIYF. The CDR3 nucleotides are TGCGCCAGCAGCGAGGGACAGGCGGGCGGAAACACCATATATTTT.

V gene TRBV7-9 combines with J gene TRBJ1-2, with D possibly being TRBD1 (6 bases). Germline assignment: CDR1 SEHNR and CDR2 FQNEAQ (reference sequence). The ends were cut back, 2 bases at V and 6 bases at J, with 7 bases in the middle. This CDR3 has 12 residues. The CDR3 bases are TGTGCCAGCAGCTTACAGGGGAATGGCTACACCTTC. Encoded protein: CASSLQGNGYTF.